This T cell receptor (beta chain) stems from a study of vaccination and CD4 T cells after COVID-19. Study observations and caveats: A median 86.3% of convalescent patients' SARS-CoV-2-reactive clones emerged only after vaccination. Analysis of convalescent patients found that 304 of 307 vaccine-specific clones were spike mono-reactive.

V lost 3 bases, J lost 8 bases, and 6 bases stayed unmatched. The CDR3 runs to 14 residues. In germline, CDR1 is MDHEN, CDR2 SYDVKM. The study sequenced cultured CD4+ T cell DNA using the Oncomine TCR Beta short-read assay. TCRdb independently ran MiXCR on the PCR reads; one entry per CDR3 protein. This table holds 13,000 to 15,000 distinct CDR3 sequences, more than 45% found once. The table lists this clonotype with a count of one. Its antigen is not identified. The treatment here: roughly 11-day PBMC culture with coronavirus spike peptide pools or control peptides (ViraFEST assay). ViraFEST used peptide pools to expand antigen-specific T cells and subsequently sequenced their TCRs.

The sample was CD4+ T cells from blood, cultured in vitro. The TCR sequence derives from a human donor who had recovered from COVID-19. V is TRBV28 and J is TRBJ2-4; 8 positions match TRBD2. CDR3 sequence: CASSFGGAEDIQYF. CDR3 nucleotide sequence: TGTGCCAGCAGTTTCGGGGGGGCTGAAGACATTCAGTACTTC. The full variable domain, in which reference TRBV28 and TRBJ2-4 provide the parts outside the CDR3, is DVKVTQSSRYLVKRTGEKVFLECVQDMDHENMFWYRQDPGLGLRLIYFSYDVKMKEKGDIPEGYSVSREKKERFSLILESASTNQTSMYLCASSFGGAEDIQYFGAGTRLSVL.